Given below is one T cell receptor beta chain in context. Source study methods: Amplifying reference gene primers gave estimates of nucleated cell counts. Method: immunoSEQ multiplex PCR; TCRdb's copy keeps in-frame clones and lacks some. That table gives V, J and clone size, and the DNA gave D and trimming. This sample has over 250,000 clones, with approximately 85% found just once. The data are from a study of blood T cell repertoires in COVID-19. About the study: Sites in the United States, Italy and Spain provided acute and convalescent COVID-19 samples. T cells, B-cell-depleted T cells, or PBMCs supplied cDNA or gDNA.

This receptor was obtained from a woman between 25 and 40 years old with acute or convalescent COVID-19. The sample consisted of peripheral blood.

In DNA, the CDR3 is TGTGCCAGCAGCTTGGAGCTAGCCAAAAACATTCAGTACTTC. It is translated as CASSLELAKNIQYF. The chain uses TRBV5-4 and TRBJ2-4; D is ambiguous. With 0 bases removed from V and 0 bases from J, the gap between germline ends came to 4 bases. The CDR3 has 14 residues. The germline V gene encodes CDR1 SGHNT and CDR2 YYREEE (reference sequence).